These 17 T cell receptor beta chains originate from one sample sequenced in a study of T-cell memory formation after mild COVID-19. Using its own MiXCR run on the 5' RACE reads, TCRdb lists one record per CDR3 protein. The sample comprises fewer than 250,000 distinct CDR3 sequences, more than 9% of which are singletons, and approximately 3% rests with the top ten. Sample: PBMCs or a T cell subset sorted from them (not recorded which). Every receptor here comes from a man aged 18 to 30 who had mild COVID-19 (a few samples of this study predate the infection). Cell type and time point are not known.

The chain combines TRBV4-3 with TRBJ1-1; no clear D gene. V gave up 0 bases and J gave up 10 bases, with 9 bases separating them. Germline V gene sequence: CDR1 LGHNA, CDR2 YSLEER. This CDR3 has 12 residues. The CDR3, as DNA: TGCGCCAGCAGCCAAGATTCGATCCGAGCTTTCTTT. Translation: CASSQDSIRAFF.

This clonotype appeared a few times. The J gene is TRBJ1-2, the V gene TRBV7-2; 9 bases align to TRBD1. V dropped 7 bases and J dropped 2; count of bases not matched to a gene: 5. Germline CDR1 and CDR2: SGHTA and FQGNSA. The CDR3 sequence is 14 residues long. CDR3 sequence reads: CASNPTGGNYGYTF. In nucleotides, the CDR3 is TGTGCCAGCAACCCGACAGGGGGGAACTATGGCTACACCTTC. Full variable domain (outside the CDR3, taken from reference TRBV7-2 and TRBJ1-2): GAGVSQSPSNKVTEKGKDVELRCDPISGHTALYWYRQSLGQGLEFLIYFQGNSAPDKSGLPSDRFSAERTGGSVSTLTIQRTQQEDSAVYLCASNPTGGNYGYTFGSGTRLTVV.

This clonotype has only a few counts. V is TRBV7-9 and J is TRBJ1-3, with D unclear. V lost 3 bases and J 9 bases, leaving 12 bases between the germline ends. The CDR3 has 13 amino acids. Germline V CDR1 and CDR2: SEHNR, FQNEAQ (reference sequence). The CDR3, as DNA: TGTGCCAGCAGCTTGAGTCCGCAAACCACCATATATTTT. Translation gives CASSLSPQTTIYF.

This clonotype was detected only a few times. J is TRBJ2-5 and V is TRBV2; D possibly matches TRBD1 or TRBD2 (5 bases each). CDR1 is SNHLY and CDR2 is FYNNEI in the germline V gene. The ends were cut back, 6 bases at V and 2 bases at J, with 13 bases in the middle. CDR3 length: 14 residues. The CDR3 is CASSGDAGQETQYF. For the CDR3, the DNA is TGTGCCAGCAGCGGGGACGCTGGACAAGAGACCCAGTACTTC. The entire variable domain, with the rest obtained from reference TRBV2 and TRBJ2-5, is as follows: EPEVTQTPSHQVTQMGQEVILRCVPISNHLYFYWYRQILGQKVEFLVSFYNNEISEKSEIFDDQFSVERPDGSNFTLKIRSTKLEDSAMYFCASSGDAGQETQYFGPGTRLLVL.

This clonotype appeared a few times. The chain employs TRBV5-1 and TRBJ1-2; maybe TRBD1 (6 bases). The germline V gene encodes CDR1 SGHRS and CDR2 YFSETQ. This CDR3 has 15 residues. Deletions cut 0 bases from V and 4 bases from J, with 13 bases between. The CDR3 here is CASSLGTGGGYGYTF. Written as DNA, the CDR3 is TGCGCCAGCAGCTTGGGCACGGGGGGCGGCTATGGCTACACCTTC.

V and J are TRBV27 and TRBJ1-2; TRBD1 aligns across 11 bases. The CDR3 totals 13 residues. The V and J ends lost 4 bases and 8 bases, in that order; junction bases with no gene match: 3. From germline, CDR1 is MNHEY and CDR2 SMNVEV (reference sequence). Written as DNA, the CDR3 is TGTGCCAGCAGTTGGACAGGGGGCACGGGCTACACCTTC. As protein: CASSWTGGTGYTF.

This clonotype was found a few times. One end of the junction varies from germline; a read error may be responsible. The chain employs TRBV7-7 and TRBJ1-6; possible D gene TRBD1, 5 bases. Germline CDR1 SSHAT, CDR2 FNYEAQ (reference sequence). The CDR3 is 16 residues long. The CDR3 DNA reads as TGTGCTAGCAGCTTAGAGTCCGCCGGGGGAAATTCACCCCTCCACTTT. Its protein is CASSLESAGGNSPLHF. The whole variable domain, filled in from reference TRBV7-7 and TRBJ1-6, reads GAGVSQSPRYKVTKRGQDVTLRCDPISSHATLYWYQQALGQGPEFLTYFNYEAQPDKSGLPSDRFSAERPEGSISTLTIQRTEQRDSAMYRCASSLESAGGNSPLHFGNGTRLTVT.

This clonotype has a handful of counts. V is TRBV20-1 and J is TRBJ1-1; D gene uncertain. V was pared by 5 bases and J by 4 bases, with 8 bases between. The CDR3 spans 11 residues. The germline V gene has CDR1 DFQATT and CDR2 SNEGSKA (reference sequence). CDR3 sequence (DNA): TGCAGTGCTCAGATAAGCACTGAAGCTTTCTTT. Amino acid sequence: CSAQISTEAFF.

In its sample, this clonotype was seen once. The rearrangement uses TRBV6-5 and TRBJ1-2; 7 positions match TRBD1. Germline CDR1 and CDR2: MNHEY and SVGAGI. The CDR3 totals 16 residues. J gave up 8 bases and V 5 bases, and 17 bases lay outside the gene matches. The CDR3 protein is CASSPSGQLAWGGYTF. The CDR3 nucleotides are TGTGCCAGCAGTCCATCGGGACAGCTTGCTTGGGGCGGCTACACCTTC.

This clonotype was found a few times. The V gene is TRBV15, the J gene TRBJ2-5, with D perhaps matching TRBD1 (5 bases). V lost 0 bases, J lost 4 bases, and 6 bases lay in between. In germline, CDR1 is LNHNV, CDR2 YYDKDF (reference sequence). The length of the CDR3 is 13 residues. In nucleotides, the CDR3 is TGTGCCACCAGCAGAGACCAGGGAGAGACCCAGTACTTC. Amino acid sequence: CATSRDQGETQYF.

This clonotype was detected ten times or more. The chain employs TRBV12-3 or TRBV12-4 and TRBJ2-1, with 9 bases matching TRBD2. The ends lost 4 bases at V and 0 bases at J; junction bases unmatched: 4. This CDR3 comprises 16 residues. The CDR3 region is CASSSLAGSSYNEQFF. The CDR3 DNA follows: TGTGCCAGCAGTTCCCTAGCGGGGAGCTCCTACAATGAGCAGTTCTTC.

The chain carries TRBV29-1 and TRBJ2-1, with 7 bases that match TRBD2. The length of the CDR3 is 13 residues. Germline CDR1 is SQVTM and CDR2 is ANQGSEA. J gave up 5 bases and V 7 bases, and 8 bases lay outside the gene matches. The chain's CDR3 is CSAREASHNEQFF. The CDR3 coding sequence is TGCAGCGCACGGGAGGCCAGCCACAATGAGCAGTTCTTC.

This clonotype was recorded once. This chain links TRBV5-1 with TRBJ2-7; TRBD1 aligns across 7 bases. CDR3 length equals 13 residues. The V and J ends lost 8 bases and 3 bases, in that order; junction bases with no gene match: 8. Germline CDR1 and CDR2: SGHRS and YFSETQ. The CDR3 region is CASRGTVDYEQYF. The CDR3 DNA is TGCGCCAGTAGAGGGACAGTAGACTACGAGCAGTACTTC.

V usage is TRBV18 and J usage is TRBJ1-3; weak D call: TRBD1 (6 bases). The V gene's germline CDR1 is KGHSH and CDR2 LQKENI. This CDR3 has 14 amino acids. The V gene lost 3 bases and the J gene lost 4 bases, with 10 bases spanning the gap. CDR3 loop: CASSPGAQGNTIYF. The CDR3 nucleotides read TGTGCCAGCTCACCGGGGGCGCAAGGAAACACCATATATTTT.

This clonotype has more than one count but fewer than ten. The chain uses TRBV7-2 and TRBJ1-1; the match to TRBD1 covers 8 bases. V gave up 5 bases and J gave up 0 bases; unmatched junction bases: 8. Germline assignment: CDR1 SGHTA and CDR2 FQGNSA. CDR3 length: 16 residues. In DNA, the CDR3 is TGTGCCAGCAGCGCCCGGACAGGGTCCATGAACACTGAAGCTTTCTTT. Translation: CASSARTGSMNTEAFF.

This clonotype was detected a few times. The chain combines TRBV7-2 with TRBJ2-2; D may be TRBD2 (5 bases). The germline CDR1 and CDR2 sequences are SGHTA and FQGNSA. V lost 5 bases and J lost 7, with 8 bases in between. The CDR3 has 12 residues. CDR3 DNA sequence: TGTGCCAGCAGCCGGGATAGCGGGGAGCTGTTTTTT. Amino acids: CASSRDSGELFF.

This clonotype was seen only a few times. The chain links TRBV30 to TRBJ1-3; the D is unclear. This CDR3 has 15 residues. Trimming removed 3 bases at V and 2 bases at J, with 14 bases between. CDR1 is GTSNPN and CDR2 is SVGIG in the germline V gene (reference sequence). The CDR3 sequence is CAWRKGMVAGNTIYF. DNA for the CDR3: TGTGCCTGGAGAAAGGGTATGGTAGCTGGAAACACCATATATTTT.